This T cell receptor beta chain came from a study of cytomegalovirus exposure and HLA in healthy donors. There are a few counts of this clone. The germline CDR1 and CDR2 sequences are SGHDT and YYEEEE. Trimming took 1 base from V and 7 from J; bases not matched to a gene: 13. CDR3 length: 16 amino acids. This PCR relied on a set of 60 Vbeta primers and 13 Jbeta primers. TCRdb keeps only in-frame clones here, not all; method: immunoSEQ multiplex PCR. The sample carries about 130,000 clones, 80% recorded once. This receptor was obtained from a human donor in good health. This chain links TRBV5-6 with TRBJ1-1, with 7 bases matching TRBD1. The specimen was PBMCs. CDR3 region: CASSLLRGGQGVEAFF. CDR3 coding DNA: TGTGCCAGCAGCTTGTTAAGGGGCGGCCAGGGGGTTGAAGCTTTCTTT. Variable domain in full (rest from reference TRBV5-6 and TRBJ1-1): DAGVTQSPTHLIKTRGQQVTLRCSPKSGHDTVSWYQQALGQGPQFIFQYYEEEERQRGNFPDRFSGHQFPNYSSELNVNALLLGDSALYLCASSLLRGGQGVEAFFGQGTRLTVV.